The 28 T cell receptor beta chains below all came from one sample that was sequenced in a study of post-analysis software for immune sequencing data. Study outcomes and limitations: Four to six TRBV segments were more frequent in patients than controls; TRBV5-6, TRBV5-1 and TRBV20-1 belonged to this group.

Prepared TCR beta cDNA libraries contained unique molecular identifiers. Via MiXCR, TCRdb re-called the PCR reads, giving one row per CDR3 protein. Seen here are approximately 660,000 distinct CDR3 sequences, more than 50% observed once, and the top ten hold around 10%. The antigens these receptors bind are not known. The sequenced sample consisted of blood. These receptors all come from a girl aged 2-10 years with multiple sclerosis.

The gene calls are TRBV29-1 and TRBJ2-3; 10 bases are a match to TRBD2. The CDR3 loop spans 16 amino acids. In germline, CDR1 is SQVTM, CDR2 ANQGSEA. V shed 4 bases, J shed 3 bases, and the junction held 10 bases outside the gene matches. CDR3 bases: TGCAGCGTTGGCGGAGAGGTTAGCGGGGGGACAGATACGCAGTATTTT. This gives the protein CSVGGEVSGGTDTQYF.

There are a few counts of this clonotype. This chain uses TRBV5-1 with TRBJ2-1; 11 bases are a match to TRBD2. Trimming cost V 0 bases and J 11 bases; bases outside gene matches: 16. The CDR3 has 18 residues. Germline-derived CDR1 and CDR2 are SGHRS and YFSETQ. In DNA form, the CDR3 reads TGCGCCAGCAGCTTGGAACAAGCTTCCGGGACTAGCGGAGGAAAGCAGTTCTTC. It encodes CASSLEQASGTSGGKQFF.

V is TRBV28 and J is TRBJ2-1, with D maybe TRBD2 (6 bases). From germline, CDR1 is MDHEN and CDR2 SYDVKM. V lost 2 bases to trimming and J lost 11 bases, with 13 bases between them. The CDR3 runs to 13 residues. As DNA, the CDR3 is TGTGCCAGCAGTTTAAGTAGGGCGGGGCAGCAGTTCTTC. This codes for CASSLSRAGQQFF.

This clonotype was seen a handful of times. J is TRBJ2-1 and V is TRBV13, with TRBD1 matching over 10 bases. Trimming removed 0 bases from V and 1 base from J; junction bases left unmatched: 3. In germline, CDR1 is PRHDT, CDR2 FYEKMQ (reference sequence). The length of the CDR3 is 17 residues. The chain's CDR3 is CASSLGSGQGSYNEQFF. The CDR3 nucleotides read TGTGCCAGCAGCTTAGGGTCGGGACAGGGGTCCTACAATGAGCAGTTCTTC. Drawing the rest from reference TRBV13 and TRBJ2-1, the complete variable domain is AAGVIQSPRHLIKEKRETATLKCYPIPRHDTVYWYQQGPGQDPQFLISFYEKMQSDKGSIPDRFSAQQFSDYHSELNMSSLELGDSALYFCASSLGSGQGSYNEQFFGPGTRLTVL.

This clonotype has more than one count but fewer than ten. The chain recombines TRBV4-1 with TRBJ2-1; the D is unclear. CDR3 length: 12 amino acids. From germline, CDR1 is MGHRA and CDR2 YSYEKL. The ends were cut back, 1 base at V and 8 bases at J, with 6 bases in the middle. The CDR3 nucleotides read TGCGCCAGCAGCCAAGGGGCCTATGAGCAGTTCTTC. Translating it yields CASSQGAYEQFF.

This rearrangement joins TRBV15 to TRBJ1-2, with D tentatively TRBD1 (6 bases). CDR1 LNHNV and CDR2 YYDKDF come from the germline V gene (reference sequence). V lost 0 bases and J lost 2, with 7 bases in between. The CDR3 consists of 14 residues. The CDR3 here is CATSRDRGNYGYTF. CDR3 bases: TGTGCCACCAGCAGAGATAGGGGGAACTATGGCTACACCTTC.

This clonotype has a handful of counts. V and J are TRBV6-5 and TRBJ2-1, with D tentatively TRBD2 (5 bases). Germline values: CDR1 MNHEY, CDR2 SVGAGI. The CDR3 has 13 residues. Trimming removed 8 bases at V and 0 bases at J, with 8 bases between. Here the CDR3 reads CASGEPSYNEQFF. In DNA, the CDR3 is TGTGCCAGCGGGGAGCCCTCCTACAATGAGCAGTTCTTC.

The rearrangement links TRBV10-3 to TRBJ2-1; TRBD1 aligns across 10 bases. The CDR3 spans 13 residues. The trim removed 5 bases at V and 8 bases at J, leaving 3 bases unmatched. From germline, CDR1 is ENHRY and CDR2 SYGVKD. The CDR3 is CAISRQGAHEQFF. Written as DNA, the CDR3 is TGTGCCATCAGTAGACAGGGGGCGCATGAGCAGTTCTTC.

This clonotype was seen a few times. V is TRBV29-1 and J is TRBJ2-5; 7 positions agree with TRBD2. With the DNA end fitting TRBJ2-7 better, the J assignment may be wrong. CDR1 and CDR2 from the germline V gene are SQVTM and ANQGSEA. CDR3 length equals 12 residues. Here the CDR3 DNA reads TGCAGCGGGTACCAACCTAGCGGCGAGCAGTACTTC. Translation: CSGYQPSGEQYF.

The V and J genes are TRBV20-1 and TRBJ2-7; TRBD2 might be the D (7 bases). The CDR3 is 13 residues long. V was pared by 3 bases and J by 5 bases, with 14 bases between. Looked up from germline, CDR1 is DFQATT and CDR2 is SNEGSKA (reference sequence). The CDR3 is CSASRGASDEQYF. The CDR3 DNA reads as TGCAGTGCTAGTCGGGGGGCGAGTGACGAGCAGTACTTC.

CDR3 bases: TGCAGTGCTAGATCCTGGTTAGACGAGCAGTACTTC. It yields the protein CSARSWLDEQYF. The V and J genes are TRBV20-1 and TRBJ2-7; no clear D gene. The V end lost 2 bases, the J end lost 5 bases, and 10 bases lay between the germline ends. The CDR3 has 12 amino acids. Germline V gene sequence: CDR1 DFQATT, CDR2 SNEGSKA (reference sequence).

The V gene is TRBV6-5, the J gene TRBJ2-3; tentatively, D is TRBD2 (7 bases). The CDR3 runs 16 residues. Germline V gives CDR1 MNHEY, CDR2 SVGAGI. V lost 2 bases, J lost 1 base, and 13 bases lay in between. CDR3 residues: CASSYGGGPGTDTQYF. CDR3 DNA sequence: TGTGCCAGCAGTTACGGGGGGGGCCCCGGCACAGATACGCAGTATTTT.

This clonotype occurred a few times. The chain links TRBV20-1 to TRBJ2-3; 10 bases match TRBD2. Germline V gives CDR1 DFQATT, CDR2 SNEGSKA (reference sequence). The CDR3 sequence is 14 residues long. Trimming took 7 bases from V and 1 from J; bases not matched to a gene: 5. The DNA for the CDR3 is TGCAGTGGGCGGCTAGCGGGAGGCACAGATACGCAGTATTTT. Protein: CSGRLAGGTDTQYF.

This clonotype has a handful of counts. The chain is built from TRBV13 and TRBJ1-4; TRBD1 aligns across 12 bases. Germline V lookup: CDR1 PRHDT, CDR2 FYEKMQ (reference sequence). J gave up 10 bases and V 5 bases, and 8 bases lay outside the gene matches. This CDR3 has 15 amino acids. The CDR3 loop is CASSGRDRGQRKLFF. The CDR3 nucleotides read TGTGCCAGCAGCGGCCGGGACAGGGGGCAGCGAAAACTGTTTTTT.

This chain uses TRBV5-1 with TRBJ2-1; D not certain. Germline CDR1 reads SGHRS; CDR2 reads YFSETQ. V lost 4 bases and J 0 bases, leaving 11 bases between the germline ends. This CDR3 region has 15 residues. The CDR3 reads CASSPDPTSYNEQFF. The DNA for the CDR3 is TGCGCCAGCAGCCCGGACCCCACCTCCTACAATGAGCAGTTCTTC.

This clonotype was counted only a few times. J is TRBJ2-3 and V is TRBV6-6; 9 bases fit TRBD1. The CDR3 consists of 16 residues. Germline values: CDR1 MNHNY, CDR2 SVGAGI (reference sequence). Trimming cost V 5 bases and J 6 bases; bases outside gene matches: 12. The CDR3 here is CASSPGQGLRVDTQYF. For the CDR3, the DNA is TGTGCCAGCAGTCCGGGACAGGGACTCCGGGTTGATACGCAGTATTTT.

V is TRBV15 and J is TRBJ2-3, with no clear D. The V end was cut by 3 bases, the J end by 8 bases, with 15 bases between. The CDR3 length is 14 residues. Germline CDR1 is LNHNV and CDR2 is YYDKDF (reference sequence). CDR3 coding DNA: TGTGCCACCAGCAGTAGAGATGCTGCCGCTACGCAGTATTTT. Protein product: CATSSRDAAATQYF.

The rearrangement uses TRBV7-8 and TRBJ2-7; perhaps D is TRBD1 or TRBD2 (6 bases each). CDR1 SGHVS and CDR2 FQNEAQ come from the germline V gene. Trimming cost V 1 base and J 5 bases, with 15 bases left between them. The CDR3 covers 15 residues. The CDR3 nucleotides are TGTGCCAGCAGCTTAGTGTTAACAGGGAGGAACGAGCAGTACTTC. Translating it yields CASSLVLTGRNEQYF.

This clonotype was seen just once. The gene calls are TRBV20-1 and TRBJ1-5; weak D call: TRBD1 (5 bases). From germline, CDR1 is DFQATT and CDR2 SNEGSKA (reference sequence). Trimming pared 3 bases from V and 3 bases from J, leaving 9 bases between. This CDR3 has 13 residues. For the CDR3, the DNA is TGCAGTGCTAGTTGGGGCTCCAATCAGCCCCAGCATTTT. Encoded protein: CSASWGSNQPQHF.

This clonotype was recorded a few times. This chain uses TRBV27 with TRBJ2-4; possibly TRBD2 for D (5 bases). Per the germline V gene, CDR1 is MNHEY and CDR2 is SMNVEV (reference sequence). Between the trimmed V and J ends, which lost 6 bases and 0 bases, there was a span of 9 bases. This CDR3 spans 14 amino acids. CDR3 protein: CASRLTIAKNIQYF. CDR3 bases: TGTGCCAGCAGGTTGACTATAGCCAAAAACATTCAGTACTTC.

This chain connects TRBV4-1 to TRBJ2-1, with 11 nucleotides matching TRBD2. J gave up 0 bases and V 4 bases, and 17 bases lay outside the gene matches. Germline CDR1 is MGHRA and CDR2 is YSYEKL. This CDR3 region has 21 residues. CDR3 in DNA: TGCGCCAGCAGCCCCCTGATGGGACTAGCGGTCCTCAAGAGCTCCTACAATGAGCAGTTCTTC. It translates to CASSPLMGLAVLKSSYNEQFF.

In this sample, this clonotype turned up a few times. The genes are TRBV7-9 and TRBJ1-1, with D hard to call. Looked up from germline, CDR1 is SEHNR and CDR2 is FQNEAQ (reference sequence). This CDR3 has 14 amino acids. V was trimmed by 5 bases and J by 1 base, leaving 11 bases between them. As DNA, the CDR3 is TGTGCCAGCAGCCTAGGACGGACGAACACTGAAGCTTTCTTT. Protein sequence: CASSLGRTNTEAFF. Using reference TRBV7-9 and TRBJ1-1 for the parts outside the CDR3, the full variable domain is DTGVSQNPRHKITKRGQNVTFRCDPISEHNRLYWYRQTLGQGPEFLTYFQNEAQLEKSRLLSDRFSAERPKGSFSTLEIQRTEQGDSAMYLCASSLGRTNTEAFFGQGTRLTVV.

The rearrangement uses TRBV6-1 and TRBJ1-1; D is unresolved. This CDR3 is 11 amino acids long. In germline, CDR1 is MNHNS, CDR2 SASEGT. The V and J ends lost 8 bases and 8 bases respectively, with 12 bases between them. The CDR3 DNA follows: TGTGCCAGCCCCGGGTTTGGGGAAGCTTTCTTT. It is translated as CASPGFGEAFF.

This clonotype was seen only a few times. V is TRBV9 and J is TRBJ2-7; 7 bases are a match to TRBD2. The DNA end is more similar to TRBJ2-5, so the J call may be wrong. The length of the CDR3 is 16 residues. In germline, CDR1 is SGDLS, CDR2 YYNGEE. The CDR3 loop reads CASSVGGSRFGETQYF. The CDR3 region has the DNA TGTGCCAGCAGCGTCGGCGGGAGTCGGTTTGGGGAGACCCAGTACTTC.

The table lists this clonotype with a count of one. At one boundary the junction diverges from the germline segment, which might be a read error. CDR3 DNA sequence: TGTGCCTGCAGCTTGGGACGGGGCAAAGAGACCCAGTACTTC. Its translation is CACSLGRGKETQYF. The chain carries TRBV5-6 and TRBJ2-5, with D perhaps assigned TRBD1 or TRBD2 (5 bases each). CDR3 length: 14 residues. Germline CDR1 SGHDT, CDR2 YYEEEE. Full variable domain (missing parts from reference TRBV5-6 and TRBJ2-5): DAGVTQSPTHLIKTRGQQVTLRCSPKSGHDTVSWYQQALGQGPQFIFQYYEEEERQRGNFPDRFSGHQFPNYSSELNVNALLLGDSALYLCACSLGRGKETQYFGPGTRLLVL.

The gene calls are TRBV29-1 and TRBJ1-1; TRBD1 matches at 8 bases. V lost 7 bases and J lost 6; bases outside the gene matches: 7. CDR3 length equals 12 residues. Looked up from germline, CDR1 is SQVTM and CDR2 is ANQGSEA. CDR3 residues: CSGDRGYPEAFF. The CDR3, as DNA: TGCAGCGGTGACAGGGGATACCCTGAAGCTTTCTTT. Looking up the rest from reference TRBV29-1 and TRBJ1-1 gives the full variable domain: SAVISQKPSRDICQRGTSLTIQCQVDSQVTMMFWYRQQPGQSLTLIATANQGSEATYESGFVIDKFPISRPNLTFSTLTVSNMSPEDSSIYLCSGDRGYPEAFFGQGTRLTVV.

This clonotype has just a few counts. The chain couples TRBV15 to TRBJ2-1, with 9 positions matching TRBD2. Germline V gene data show CDR1 as LNHNV and CDR2 as YYDKDF (reference sequence). The CDR3 totals 15 residues. With 1 base clipped from V and 10 bases from J, the junction kept 8 bases outside the gene matches. CDR3 DNA: TGTGCCACCAGCAGAGTTATGCGGGAGGGGGTGGAGCAGTTCTTC. Its protein product is CATSRVMREGVEQFF.

The CDR3: CASSSTKATEAFF. For the CDR3, the DNA is TGTGCCAGTAGCTCGACAAAAGCCACTGAAGCTTTCTTT. This chain links TRBV19 with TRBJ1-1; the D is unclear. The germline V and J ends were trimmed by 6 bases and 4 bases, with 12 bases remaining between them. Germline CDR1 and CDR2: LNHDA and SQIVND (reference sequence). The CDR3 is 13 amino acids.